The 22 T cell receptor beta chains reported below all come from one sample, sequenced in a study of cytomegalovirus exposure and HLA in healthy donors. The PCR made use of 60 Vbeta and 13 Jbeta primers. The assay was immunoSEQ multiplex PCR, and TCRdb's table has in-frame clones only and misses some. The sample yields about 43,000 clones, approximately 80% seen once. Sequencing was performed on PBMCs. The receptors shown here come from a man aged 30 to 39 in good health and CMV-seronegative.

The V call is TRBV7-2, the J call TRBJ2-7, with 7 bases matching TRBD2. V dropped 5 bases and J dropped 2; count of bases not matched to a gene: 9. The CDR3 is 15 amino acids. The germline V gene has CDR1 SGHTA and CDR2 FQGNSA. The CDR3 DNA sequence: TGTGCCAGCAGCCGCACCGGGACTACCACCTACGAGCAGTACTTC. It specifies CASSRTGTTTYEQYF.

CDR3 bases: TGTGCCAGTAGTATTGGGACAGGGACGTATAGCAATCAGCCCCAGCATTTT. It yields the protein CASSIGTGTYSNQPQHF. The chain joins TRBV19 to TRBJ1-5, with 9 bases that match TRBD1. The trim removed 3 bases at V and 0 bases at J, leaving 6 bases unmatched. CDR3 length: 17 amino acids. From germline, CDR1 is LNHDA and CDR2 SQIVND (reference sequence).

The rearrangement uses TRBV11-3 and TRBJ2-1, with 7 bases fitting TRBD2. Germline V gene data show CDR1 as SGHNT and CDR2 as YENEEA. The V and J ends lost 0 bases and 3 bases, in that order; junction bases with no gene match: 8. The length of the CDR3 is 17 residues. CDR3 DNA sequence: TGTGCCAGCAGCTTAGATAGTGGAGGGGAGGGCTACAATGAGCAGTTCTTC. It specifies CASSLDSGGEGYNEQFF.

V and J are TRBV4-3 and TRBJ1-5; D is unresolved. The length of the CDR3 is 15 residues. Germline V gene data show CDR1 as LGHNA and CDR2 as YSLEER. Deletions cut 0 bases from V and 7 bases from J, with 13 bases between. The DNA for the CDR3 is TGCGCCAGCAGCCAAGATGTAGGGAGCGGGCAGCCCCAGCATTTT. Amino acids: CASSQDVGSGQPQHF.

The J gene is TRBJ2-6, the V gene TRBV6-1; tentative D call: TRBD1 (7 bases). V lost 2 bases to trimming and J lost 4 bases, with 9 bases between them. Germline V gene data show CDR1 as MNHNS and CDR2 as SASEGT. CDR3 length: 15 amino acids. The CDR3 reads CASSEQGGGANVLTF. The CDR3 coding sequence is TGTGCCAGCAGTGAACAGGGGGGCGGGGCCAACGTCCTGACTTTC.

The chain recombines TRBV2 with TRBJ1-6, with 8 positions matching TRBD1. J lost 9 bases, V lost 8 bases, and 9 bases had no gene match. The germline CDR1 and CDR2 sequences are SNHLY and FYNNEI. The CDR3 loop spans 14 amino acids. The CDR3 DNA follows: TGTGCCAGCCTCCCCCGACAGGGGACTTCACCCCTCCACTTT. This codes for CASLPRQGTSPLHF.

The chain carries TRBV28 and TRBJ2-3; 7 nucleotides line up with TRBD2. Germline CDR1 and CDR2: MDHEN and SYDVKM. The V and J ends lost 6 bases and 4 bases, in that order; junction bases with no gene match: 10. The CDR3 covers 15 residues. This CDR3 reads CASSSSGSGADTQYF. The DNA of the CDR3 is TGTGCCAGCAGCTCTAGCGGATCGGGGGCAGATACGCAGTATTTT. The whole variable domain, filled in from reference TRBV28 and TRBJ2-3, reads DVKVTQSSRYLVKRTGEKVFLECVQDMDHENMFWYRQDPGLGLRLIYFSYDVKMKEKGDIPEGYSVSREKKERFSLILESASTNQTSMYLCASSSSGSGADTQYFGPGTRLTVL.

This clone has just one count. The chain joins TRBV10-3 to TRBJ1-2; 7 bases agree with TRBD1. V was pared by 2 bases and J by 0 bases, with 9 bases of the junction left unmatched. Germline V lookup: CDR1 ENHRY, CDR2 SYGVKD. The CDR3 runs 17 residues. CDR3 loop: CAISEGQAISSNYGYTF. In DNA, the CDR3 is TGTGCCATCAGTGAGGGACAGGCTATAAGTTCTAACTATGGCTACACCTTC.

The chain uses TRBV7-2 and TRBJ2-2; TRBD2 might be the D (6 bases). The CDR3 runs 14 residues. V gave up 6 bases and J gave up 7 bases, with 15 bases separating them. Germline V gives CDR1 SGHTA, CDR2 FQGNSA. The CDR3 DNA is TGTGCCAGCAGAGAGACTAGTCTCTTCGGGGAGCTGTTTTTT. Protein: CASRETSLFGELFF.

The chain combines TRBV11-2 with TRBJ2-1, with no clear D. CDR3 size: 10 residues. The ends were cut back, 3 bases at V and 9 bases at J, with 3 bases in the middle. Germline lookup yields CDR1 SGHAT and CDR2 FQNNGV. The CDR3: CASSFSEQFF. The CDR3 nucleotides read TGTGCCAGCAGCTTCTCTGAGCAGTTCTTC. Full variable domain (outside the CDR3, taken from reference TRBV11-2 and TRBJ2-1): EAGVAQSPRYKIIEKRQSVAFWCNPISGHATLYWYQQILGQGPKLLIQFQNNGVVDDSQLPKDRFSAERLKGVDSTLKIQPAKLEDSAVYLCASSFSEQFFGPGTRLTVL.

The gene calls are TRBV11-2 and TRBJ2-7; D is perhaps TRBD2 (6 bases). Germline values: CDR1 SGHAT, CDR2 FQNNGV. There are 13 residues in the CDR3. Trimming stripped 4 bases from V and 4 bases from J, with 11 bases between. CDR3 in DNA: TGTGCCAGCAGCTGGGACTCAGGATACGAGCAGTACTTC. Translating gives CASSWDSGYEQYF.

The CDR3 reads CASSVTGSVYGYTF. CDR3 bases: TGTGCCAGCAGTGTCACTGGCAGCGTGTATGGCTACACCTTC. The genes are TRBV6-4 and TRBJ1-2, with D uncertain. With 4 bases removed from V and 5 bases from J, the gap between germline ends came to 14 bases. CDR1 MRHNA and CDR2 SNTAGT come from the germline V gene. The CDR3 extends over 14 amino acids.

In this sample, this clone turned up a few times. The chain combines TRBV6-1 with TRBJ2-6, with a tentative D call TRBD2 (5 bases). This CDR3 spans 15 amino acids. Germline CDR1 MNHNS, CDR2 SASEGT. The V and J ends lost 7 bases and 0 bases respectively, with 10 bases between them. CDR3 residues: CASTGISSGANVLTF. In DNA form, the CDR3 reads TGTGCCAGCACGGGGATATCCTCTGGGGCCAACGTCCTGACTTTC.

Concerning this clone itself: This sample includes further DNA sequences coding for the same CDR3. This chain connects TRBV5-1 to TRBJ2-3; D is undetermined. Germline-derived CDR1 and CDR2 are SGHRS and YFSETQ. V was clipped by 4 bases and J by 0 bases, with 9 bases between them. This CDR3 is 14 amino acids long. The CDR3 is CASSPTGSTDTQYF. The CDR3 DNA reads as TGCGCCAGCAGCCCCACCGGGAGCACAGATACGCAGTATTTT.

This clone showed up just a few times. The rearrangement uses TRBV6-5 and TRBJ2-7; tentatively, D is TRBD1 (5 bases). The germline V gene encodes CDR1 MNHEY and CDR2 SVGAGI. V was trimmed by 0 bases and J by 2 bases, leaving 8 bases between them. The CDR3 consists of 14 residues. The CDR3 nucleotides read TGTGCCAGCAGTTACTCGCAGGGCCCCTACGAGCAGTACTTC. It yields the protein CASSYSQGPYEQYF.

The table lists this clone with a few counts. This chain joins TRBV19 and TRBJ2-3, with TRBD2 identical over 12 bases. V gave up 9 bases and J gave up 4 bases; unmatched junction bases: 8. The CDR3 runs 15 residues. Germline-derived CDR1 and CDR2 are LNHDA and SQIVND (reference sequence). The CDR3 reads CASELAGGGADTQYF. CDR3 DNA sequence: TGTGCCAGCGAGCTAGCGGGAGGGGGAGCAGATACGCAGTATTTT.

CDR3: CASSLTRVSTDTQYF. DNA for the CDR3: TGTGCCAGCAGCTTAACGCGGGTTAGCACAGATACGCAGTATTTT. The rearrangement joins TRBV11-2 to TRBJ2-3; maybe TRBD2 (5 bases). Trimming pared 2 bases from V and 0 bases from J, leaving 9 bases between. The CDR3 is 15 amino acids. Germline CDR1 SGHAT, CDR2 FQNNGV.

DNA of the CDR3: TGTGCCAGCAGCTTAAATGTAGGAGCGCGTGAGCAGTTCTTC. This codes for CASSLNVGAREQFF. This rearrangement joins TRBV13 to TRBJ2-1; D is unclear. V lost 2 bases, J lost 9 bases, and 14 bases lay in between. Germline CDR1 and CDR2: PRHDT and FYEKMQ (reference sequence). CDR3 length: 14 amino acids.

CDR3 nucleotide sequence: TGTGCCTGGAGTGGACTAAGGACAGGGAGGGAGACCCAGTACTTC. It yields the protein CAWSGLRTGRETQYF. The rearrangement links TRBV30 to TRBJ2-5; 8 bases are shared with TRBD1. The CDR3 is 15 residues long. Germline V gene sequence: CDR1 GTSNPN, CDR2 SVGIG (reference sequence). J was trimmed by 5 bases and V by 1 base; bases with no gene match: 9.

The chain recombines TRBV7-9 with TRBJ2-3; 13 bases align to TRBD2. Germline lookup yields CDR1 SEHNR and CDR2 FQNEAQ (reference sequence). The CDR3 totals 16 residues. The V gene end was trimmed by 5 bases and the J gene end by 6 bases; junction bases not matched to a gene: 8. DNA of the CDR3: TGTGCCAGCAGCCAGGGACTAGCGGGGAACGCGGATACGCAGTATTTT. Amino acid sequence: CASSQGLAGNADTQYF.

The V and J genes are TRBV4-3 and TRBJ1-6, with TRBD1 matching 7 bases. Germline CDR1 is LGHNA and CDR2 is YSLEER. CDR3 length equals 17 residues. After removal of 4 bases from V and 5 bases from J, the junction contained 11 bases not matched to a gene. The CDR3 spells CASSRKTGQTNNSPLHF. The CDR3 coding sequence is TGCGCCAGCAGCCGGAAAACGGGACAGACGAATAATTCACCCCTCCACTTT.

In its sample, this clone was seen a few times. This chain links TRBV7-2 with TRBJ2-3; D remains unclear. Between the trimmed V and J ends, which lost 5 bases and 5 bases, there was a span of 8 bases. This CDR3 comprises 12 residues. Looked up from germline, CDR1 is SGHTA and CDR2 is FQGNSA. The CDR3 here is CASSPPGDTQYF. For the CDR3, the DNA is TGTGCCAGCAGCCCTCCGGGAGATACGCAGTATTTT.